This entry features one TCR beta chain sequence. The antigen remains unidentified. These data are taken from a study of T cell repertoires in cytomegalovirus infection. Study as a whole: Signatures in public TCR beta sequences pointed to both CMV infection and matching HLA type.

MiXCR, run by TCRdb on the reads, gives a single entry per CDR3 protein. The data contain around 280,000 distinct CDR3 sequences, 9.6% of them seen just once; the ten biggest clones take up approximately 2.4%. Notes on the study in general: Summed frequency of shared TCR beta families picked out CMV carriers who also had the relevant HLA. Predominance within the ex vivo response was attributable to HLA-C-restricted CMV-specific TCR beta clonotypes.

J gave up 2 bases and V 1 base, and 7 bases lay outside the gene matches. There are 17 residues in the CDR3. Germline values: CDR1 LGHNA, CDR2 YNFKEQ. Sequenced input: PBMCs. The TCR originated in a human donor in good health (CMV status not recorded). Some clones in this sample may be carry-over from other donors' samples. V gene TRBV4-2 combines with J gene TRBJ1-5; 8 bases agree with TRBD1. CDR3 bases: TGTGCCAGCAGCCAAGCAGGGGGCAATAACGGCAATCAGCCCCAGCATTTT. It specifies CASSQAGGNNGNQPQHF.